The 23 T cell receptor beta chains listed next were all sequenced from one sample in a study of regulatory T cells in long-lasting Graves disease. TCR beta libraries were built with iRepertoire HTBI primers and Arm-PCR of CDR3 regions. TCRdb itself ran the multiplex PCR reads through MiXCR, one entry per CDR3 protein. The sample contains around 460,000 distinct CDR3 sequences, roughly 15% of which appear only once. Indicated time point: newly diagnosed GD, antithyroid drugs for less than 3 months. The TCR library used RNA extracted from PBMCs. Another study also made use of these data, one on T cells in Graves' hyperthyroidism and ophthalmopathy.

The material was peripheral blood mononuclear cells (PBMCs), obtained at new diagnosis, from a patient treated with antithyroid drugs. These receptors were collected from a woman aged 50 to 65 with Graves disease.

This clonotype occurred many times. The chain employs TRBV10-3 and TRBJ2-7; D gene ambiguous. V lost 7 bases and J 4 bases, leaving 20 bases between the germline ends. This CDR3 comprises 15 residues. Germline lookup yields CDR1 ENHRY and CDR2 SYGVKD. The CDR3 DNA reads as TGTGCCATCAATGACCCGCCAGGCGATTCGTACGAGCAGTACTTC. Protein sequence: CAINDPPGDSYEQYF.

This clonotype has a handful of counts. This chain links TRBV9 with TRBJ1-1; a weak D match, TRBD1 (5 bases). CDR1 is SGDLS, CDR2 YYNGEE, per germline. CDR3 length: 13 residues. V was pared by 2 bases and J by 1 base, with 6 bases between. The CDR3 DNA is TGTGCCAGCAGCGTGACAGCGAACACTGAAGCTTTCTTT. Amino acid sequence: CASSVTANTEAFF.

This clonotype was detected ten times or more. A junction end diverges from the germline sequence, so it may reflect a read error. The chain has TRBV5-1 and TRBJ2-1; D perhaps matches TRBD1 (5 bases). Per the germline V gene, CDR1 is SGHRS and CDR2 is YFSETQ. The CDR3 has 12 residues. CDR3 sequence (DNA): TGTGCCAGCAGCTTAGCCCAGGGAGAGCAGTTCTTC. Translated, it gives CASSLAQGEQFF.

This clonotype has at least ten counts. This rearrangement joins TRBV24-1 to TRBJ2-5; 9 positions match TRBD1. The CDR3 spans 15 residues. The V gene's germline CDR1 is KGHDR and CDR2 SFDVKD. V lost 9 bases to trimming and J lost 5 bases; unmatched junction nucleotides: 12. The CDR3 region is CATGAGTGYSETQYF. In DNA, the CDR3 is TGTGCCACCGGGGCCGGGACAGGGTACTCGGAGACCCAGTACTTC.

This chain uses TRBV10-3 with TRBJ2-1; D is perhaps TRBD2 (7 bases). This CDR3 comprises 16 residues. V lost 4 bases and J 2 bases, leaving 15 bases between the germline ends. CDR1 and CDR2 from the germline V gene are ENHRY and SYGVKD. CDR3 sequence reads: CAISAGASGTYNEQFF. The CDR3 DNA is TGTGCCATCAGTGCGGGGGCTAGCGGTACCTACAATGAGCAGTTCTTC.

The chain has TRBV16 and TRBJ1-2, with D uncertain. The CDR3 totals 12 residues. Germline V gives CDR1 KGHSY, CDR2 FQNENV. Trimming left V 2 bases short and J 7 bases short, with 8 bases between. CDR3 loop: CASSQRSGGYTF. In nucleotides, the CDR3 is TGTGCCAGCAGCCAACGCTCCGGTGGCTACACCTTC. Full variable domain (remainder filled in from reference TRBV16 and TRBJ1-2): GEEVAQTPKHLVRGEGQKAKLYCAPIKGHSYVFWYQQVLKNEFKFLISFQNENVFDETGMPKERFSAKCLPNSPCSLEIQATKLEDSAVYFCASSQRSGGYTFGSGTRLTVV.

The rearrangement joins TRBV6-2 or TRBV6-3 to TRBJ1-5; maybe TRBD1 (5 bases). The CDR3 runs 14 residues. The germline V and J ends were trimmed by 8 bases and 0 bases, with 11 bases remaining between them. Germline-derived CDR1 and CDR2 are MNHEY and SVGEGT. In nucleotides, the CDR3 is TGTGCCAGCTGGTCAGGGTATAGCAATCAGCCCCAGCATTTT. This encodes CASWSGYSNQPQHF.

This clonotype was recorded many times. The chain employs TRBV2 and TRBJ1-5; D unclear. The CDR3 is 14 residues long. V was clipped by 3 bases and J by 1 base, with 7 bases between them. The V gene's germline CDR1 is SNHLY and CDR2 FYNNEI. CDR3 nucleotides: TGTGCCAGCAGTGAGCTTGAGAGCAATCAGCCCCAGCATTTT. It translates to CASSELESNQPQHF.

In this sample, this clonotype turned up many times. V usage is TRBV2 and J usage is TRBJ1-2; the match to TRBD1 covers 9 bases. CDR1 is SNHLY, CDR2 FYNNEI, per germline. The CDR3 has 13 amino acids. V dropped 6 bases and J dropped 8; count of bases not matched to a gene: 7. Here the CDR3 DNA reads TGTGCCAGCAGCAAGACAGGGGGGCACGGCTACACCTTC. Residues: CASSKTGGHGYTF.

This clonotype was seen many times. The chain carries TRBV7-3 and TRBJ1-1; unclear D gene. Germline V lookup: CDR1 SGHTA, CDR2 FQGTGA. The CDR3 spans 14 residues. Trimming removed 2 bases from V and 0 bases from J, with 7 bases in between. CDR3 in DNA: TGTGCCAGCAGCTTAGGCATCATGAACACTGAAGCTTTCTTT. It encodes CASSLGIMNTEAFF.

This clonotype was observed many times. The V gene is TRBV2, the J gene TRBJ2-5; D unresolved. Germline CDR1 reads SNHLY; CDR2 reads FYNNEI. This CDR3 spans 13 amino acids. Trimming removed 7 bases at V and 2 bases at J, with 11 bases between. The CDR3 spells CASTSLRQETQYF. DNA for the CDR3: TGTGCCAGCACATCGCTGCGGCAAGAGACCCAGTACTTC.

As to this clonotype: A much larger clone differs by one base, so this may be a read error. The conserved closing phenylalanine or tryptophan is absent in this CDR3, likely reflecting a read error. CDR3 sequence reads: CASSFGAGLSTDTQYL. The CDR3 DNA is TGTGCCAGCAGCTTCGGGGCAGGACTAAGCACAGATACGCAGTATTTA. The chain couples TRBV11-3 to TRBJ2-3; TRBD2 is a possible D gene (6 bases). The CDR3 is made up of 16 amino acids. Germline CDR1 and CDR2: SGHNT and YENEEA. Trimming took 3 bases from V and 0 from J, leaving 13 bases between them.

A note on this clonotype: A read error may be the cause here, since a much bigger clone is one base away. V and J are TRBV29-1 and TRBJ1-2, with D possibly matching TRBD1 (5 bases). V gave up 7 bases and J gave up 0 bases, with 12 bases separating them. The CDR3 consists of 13 residues. Per the germline V gene, CDR1 is SQVTM and CDR2 is ANQGSEA. The CDR3, as DNA: TGCAGCGCTAGGGCAGGGCCTAACTATGGCTACACCTTC. Amino acids: CSARAGPNYGYTF.

In regard to this clonotype: One end of the junction does not line up with germline, which may come from a read error. The chain employs TRBV6-1 and TRBJ2-1, with a weak D call TRBD2 (7 bases). The CDR3 extends over 13 amino acids. Germline V gene sequence: CDR1 MNHNS, CDR2 SASEGT. The CDR3 region is CASRGASGLPRVF. In nucleotides, the CDR3 is TGTGCCAGCAGGGGGGCTAGCGGTCTCCCCCGGGTCTTC.

This clonotype was seen ten or more times. The J gene is TRBJ2-7, the V gene TRBV29-1, with 8 positions matching TRBD1. CDR1 is SQVTM, CDR2 ANQGSEA, per germline. The J segment lost 0 bases and the V segment lost 4 bases, leaving 8 bases of the junction unmatched. The CDR3 has 15 residues. This CDR3 reads CSVGPGQGISYEQYF. The CDR3 DNA reads TGCAGCGTTGGACCCGGACAGGGTATCTCCTACGAGCAGTACTTC.

The chain combines TRBV24-1 with TRBJ2-7; D possibly uses TRBD1 or TRBD2 (5 bases each). Germline V CDR1 and CDR2: KGHDR, SFDVKD. The CDR3 has 16 amino acids. V lost 7 bases to trimming and J lost 3 bases, with 21 bases between them. The CDR3 loop reads CATSDGDETNVYEQYF. For the CDR3, the DNA is TGTGCCACCAGCGATGGGGACGAAACCAATGTCTACGAGCAGTACTTC.

This clonotype has a handful of counts. The chain combines TRBV10-3 with TRBJ1-2; D unresolved. From germline, CDR1 is ENHRY and CDR2 SYGVKD. V shed 1 base and J shed 6 bases, with 15 bases lying between them. The CDR3 covers 15 residues. The DNA for the CDR3 is TGTGCCATCAGTGAGTTAACCGGGTCTAGCGATGGCTACACCTTC. Its protein is CAISELTGSSDGYTF.

The V gene is TRBV12-3 or TRBV12-4, the J gene TRBJ2-6; D unresolved. The CDR3 contains 15 residues. Trimming pared 5 bases from V and 0 bases from J, leaving 8 bases between. The CDR3 is CASSIDISGANVLTF. CDR3 sequence (DNA): TGTGCCAGCAGTATCGACATCTCTGGGGCCAACGTCCTGACTTTC.

In this sample, this clonotype turned up many times. This sequence joins TRBV12-3 or TRBV12-4 and TRBJ2-1, with D possibly being TRBD1 (6 bases). This CDR3 spans 13 amino acids. With 4 bases removed from V and 10 bases from J, the gap between germline ends came to 14 bases. The CDR3 DNA is TGTGCCAGCAGTTACCCAGGGGTCGGAGAGCAGTTCTTC. This sequence encodes CASSYPGVGEQFF.

This clonotype was counted ten times or more. The rearrangement uses TRBV28 and TRBJ2-7; 7 bases agree with TRBD1. The germline gives CDR1 MDHEN, CDR2 SYDVKM. V lost 4 bases to trimming and J lost 2 bases; unmatched junction nucleotides: 14. The CDR3 runs 17 residues. CDR3 coding DNA: TGTGCCAGCAGTTCACCATACAGGGGCTCCCCTCCCTACGAGCAGTACTTC. Amino acid sequence: CASSSPYRGSPPYEQYF.

The table lists this clonotype with many counts. The V gene is TRBV5-1, the J gene TRBJ2-7; 7 bases line up with TRBD1. This CDR3 contains 14 residues. Trimming removed 7 bases from V and 4 bases from J; junction bases left unmatched: 11. CDR1 SGHRS and CDR2 YFSETQ come from the germline V gene. CDR3 DNA: TGCGCCAGCGCACCGACAGGGAGCATTTACGAGCAGTACTTC. Its translation: CASAPTGSIYEQYF.

In its sample, this clonotype was seen many times. The CDR3 loop is CASSIPGGEQYF. For the CDR3, the DNA is TGTGCCAGCAGCATCCCAGGGGGCGAGCAGTACTTC. The chain is built from TRBV13 and TRBJ2-7; 7 bases align to TRBD1. This CDR3 has 12 residues. With 5 bases clipped from V and 6 bases from J, the junction kept 4 bases outside the gene matches. CDR1 is PRHDT, CDR2 FYEKMQ, per germline (reference sequence).

V usage is TRBV20-1 and J usage is TRBJ2-5; D is undetermined. Trimming shortened V by 3 bases and J by 2 bases, and 10 bases separated the two germline ends. The CDR3 sequence is 13 residues long. Germline CDR1 reads DFQATT; CDR2 reads SNEGSKA (reference sequence). In DNA form, the CDR3 reads TGCAGTGCTAGTCGGACGGCACAAGAGACCCAGTACTTC. It is translated as CSASRTAQETQYF.